The sequence of this TCR beta chain was determined in a study of vaccination and CD4 T cells after COVID-19. As to this clonotype: No antigen is known for it.

As for treatment: 10-day PBMC culture with coronavirus spike peptide pools or control peptides (ViraFEST assay). This CDR3 is 16 amino acids long. The germline V gene has CDR1 GTSNPN and CDR2 SVGIG (reference sequence). V shed 2 bases, J shed 3 bases, and the junction held 9 bases outside the gene matches. Researchers used the Oncomine TCR Beta short-read assay to sequence DNA from cultured CD4+ T cells. TCRdb processed the PCR reads anew with MiXCR; each CDR3 protein has one entry. The table shows about 15,000 distinct CDR3 sequences, with about three quarters occurring only once. Sequenced: CD4+ T cells from blood, cultured in vitro. This sequence joins TRBV30 and TRBJ1-5; 8 bases align to TRBD1. The TCR comes from a human donor who had recovered from COVID-19. Here the CDR3 DNA reads TGTGCCTGGAGTCTGACAGGGGATATAGTCAATCAGCCCCAGCATTTT. Amino acids: CAWSLTGDIVNQPQHF.